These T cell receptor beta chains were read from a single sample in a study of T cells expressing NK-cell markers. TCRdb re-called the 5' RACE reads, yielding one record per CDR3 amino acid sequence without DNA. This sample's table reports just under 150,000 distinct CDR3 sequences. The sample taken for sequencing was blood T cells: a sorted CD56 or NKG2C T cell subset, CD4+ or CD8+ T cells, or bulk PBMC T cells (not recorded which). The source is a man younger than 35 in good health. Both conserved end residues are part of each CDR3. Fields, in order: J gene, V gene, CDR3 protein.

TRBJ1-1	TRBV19	CASSTVPGDTEAFF
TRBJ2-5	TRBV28	CASTTGGSQYF
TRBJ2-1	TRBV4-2	CASSQVFSGSSKGFNEQFF
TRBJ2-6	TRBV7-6	CASSLNTAGSGANVLTF
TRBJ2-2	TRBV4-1	CASSQGLAGVDTGELFF
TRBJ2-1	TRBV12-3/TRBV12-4	CASRGPAGQFF
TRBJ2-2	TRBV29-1	CSVERRDTSTGELFF
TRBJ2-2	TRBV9	CASSVGTGWNTGELFF
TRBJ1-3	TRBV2	CASSDTSSGNTIYF
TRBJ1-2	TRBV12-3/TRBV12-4	CASSYTLTGVDYGYTF
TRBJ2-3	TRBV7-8	CASTSPGITDTQYF
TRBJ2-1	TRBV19	CASTRDRGAYNEQFF
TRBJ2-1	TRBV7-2	CASSSTSGFSSYNEQFF
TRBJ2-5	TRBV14	CASSQTLAGVLKTQYF
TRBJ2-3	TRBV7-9	CASSQTGGRDTQYF
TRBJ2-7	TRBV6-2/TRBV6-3	CASSYDPIDEQYF
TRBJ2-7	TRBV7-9	CASSPDQSYEQYF
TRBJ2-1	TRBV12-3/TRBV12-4	CASSPTSTPYNEQFF
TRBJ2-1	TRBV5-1	CASSFSGTAYNEQFF
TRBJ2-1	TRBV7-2	CASSQTSGSYSYNEQFF
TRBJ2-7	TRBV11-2	CASSVNPDNSYEQYF
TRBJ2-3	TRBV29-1	CSDTGPTDTQYF
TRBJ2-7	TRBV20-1	CSARGVSGSSYEQYF
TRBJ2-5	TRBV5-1	CASSSLTSGRELWETQYF
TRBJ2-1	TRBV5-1	CACQPGLGYNEQFF
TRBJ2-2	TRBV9	CASRGGTNTGELFF
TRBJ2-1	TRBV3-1	CASSQWVATSYNEQFF
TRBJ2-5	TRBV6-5	CASSSGQIIDQYF
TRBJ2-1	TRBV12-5	CARAIPYNEQFF
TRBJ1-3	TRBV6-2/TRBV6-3	CASSYSTDDSGNTIYF
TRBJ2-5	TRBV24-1	CATSDLGLQGVQETQYF
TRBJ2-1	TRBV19	CASSIGDRGPHEQFF
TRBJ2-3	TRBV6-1	CASTSGERTDTQYF
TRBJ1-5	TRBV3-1	CASSQDLPRGNQPQHF
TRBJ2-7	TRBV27	CASSLLGTDFSYEQYF